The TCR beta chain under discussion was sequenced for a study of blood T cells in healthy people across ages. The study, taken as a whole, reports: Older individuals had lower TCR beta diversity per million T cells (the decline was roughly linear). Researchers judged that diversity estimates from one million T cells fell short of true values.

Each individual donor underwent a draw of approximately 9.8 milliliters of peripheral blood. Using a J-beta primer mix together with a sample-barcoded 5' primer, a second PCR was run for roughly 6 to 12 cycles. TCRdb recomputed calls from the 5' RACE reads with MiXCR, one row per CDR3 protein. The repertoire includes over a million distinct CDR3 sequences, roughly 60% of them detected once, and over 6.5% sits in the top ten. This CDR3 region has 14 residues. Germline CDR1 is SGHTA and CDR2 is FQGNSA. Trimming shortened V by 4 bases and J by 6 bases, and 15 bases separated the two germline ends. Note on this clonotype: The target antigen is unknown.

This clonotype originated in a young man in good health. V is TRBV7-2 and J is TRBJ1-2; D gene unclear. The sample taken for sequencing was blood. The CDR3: CASSYGPAANGYTF. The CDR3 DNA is TGTGCCAGCAGCTACGGGCCGGCTGCTAATGGCTACACCTTC.